In this sample, the clone carrying this T cell receptor beta chain turned up many times. What it binds is not known. CDR3-region Arm-PCR and iRepertoire HTBI primers produced the TCR beta libraries. MiXCR was run by TCRdb on the multiplex PCR reads, yielding one entry per CDR3 protein. The table records over 250,000 distinct CDR3 sequences, under 25% of them present only once. The time point denotes: persistent/refractory GD, antithyroid drugs over 5 years with positive TRAb. Extracted PBMC RNA gave rise to the TCR library. The sample comes from a study of regulatory T cells in long-lasting Graves disease. Study findings and constraints: With approximately 3,000 shared public clonotypes, persistent patients exceeded new patients, who shared approximately 880. Reduced TCR diversity was observed in persistent Graves' patients versus newly diagnosed patients.

The trim removed 7 bases at V and 3 bases at J, leaving 11 bases unmatched. Germline CDR1 is SGHTA and CDR2 is FQGNSA. CDR3 length equals 16 residues. The sequencing here drew on peripheral blood mononuclear cells (PBMCs), taken when the disease was refractory, from a patient treated with antithyroid drugs. The source is a female donor with Graves disease. The chain is built from TRBV7-2 and TRBJ2-5; 10 bases line up with TRBD1. This CDR3 reads CASNPTRTGGKETQYF. As DNA, the CDR3 is TGTGCCAGCAACCCGACCCGGACAGGGGGTAAAGAGACCCAGTACTTC.